These 3 T cell receptor beta chains were all obtained from the same sample, sequenced in a study of T cells after yellow fever vaccination. Using its own MiXCR run on the 5' RACE reads, TCRdb lists one record per CDR3 protein. The table shows 90,000 to 130,000 distinct CDR3 sequences, with roughly 8.9% occurring only once. The source was CD8+ T cells sorted from PBMCs, collected 45 days after the yellow fever booster vaccination. These receptors all come from a man under 40 who received the YFV17D yellow fever vaccine.

This clonotype came up many times. The chain combines TRBV5-1 with TRBJ2-1; the match to TRBD1 covers 7 bases. The CDR3 covers 15 residues. CDR1 is SGHRS, CDR2 YFSETQ, per germline. V shed 4 bases and J 7 bases; nucleotides not matched to a gene: 11. The CDR3 protein is CASSATGTVTNEQFF. In DNA, the CDR3 is TGCGCCAGCAGCGCAACCGGGACAGTAACAAATGAGCAGTTCTTC.

This clonotype was counted at least ten times. The V and J genes are TRBV7-8 and TRBJ2-1; D unresolved. From germline, CDR1 is SGHVS and CDR2 FQNEAQ. The CDR3 runs 11 residues. With 8 bases removed from V and 8 bases from J, the gap between germline ends came to 10 bases. CDR3: CASSPYHEQFF. Written as DNA, the CDR3 is TGTGCCAGCTCCCCATATCATGAGCAGTTCTTC.

This clonotype was picked up one time. A clone one base away is much larger, so this may be a read error. The V gene is TRBV12-3 or TRBV12-4, the J gene TRBJ1-5; TRBD1 might be the D (6 bases). CDR3 length: 15 amino acids. V lost 9 bases and J 3 bases, leaving 18 bases between the germline ends. The CDR3 DNA sequence: TGTGCCAGTTTGGACAGCGAGGGGTACAATCAGCCCCAGCATTTT. Amino acids: CASLDSEGYNQPQHF.